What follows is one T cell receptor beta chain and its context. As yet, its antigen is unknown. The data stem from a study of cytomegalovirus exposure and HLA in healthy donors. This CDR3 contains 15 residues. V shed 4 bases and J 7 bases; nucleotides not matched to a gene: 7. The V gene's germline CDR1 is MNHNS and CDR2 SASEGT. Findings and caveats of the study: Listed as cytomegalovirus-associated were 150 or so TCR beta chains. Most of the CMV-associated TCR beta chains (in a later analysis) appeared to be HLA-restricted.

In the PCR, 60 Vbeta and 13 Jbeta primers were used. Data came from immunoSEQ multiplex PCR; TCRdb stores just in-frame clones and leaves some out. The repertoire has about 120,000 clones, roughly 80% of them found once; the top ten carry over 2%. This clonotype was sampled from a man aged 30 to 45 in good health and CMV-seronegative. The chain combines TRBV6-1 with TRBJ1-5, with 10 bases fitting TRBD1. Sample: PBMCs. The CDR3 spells CASSGGTGVGQPQHF. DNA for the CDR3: TGTGCCAGCAGTGGCGGGACAGGGGTAGGACAGCCCCAGCATTTT.